One sample yielded the 18 T cell receptor beta chains listed below, sequenced in a study of blood T cell repertoires in COVID-19. Some clones are missing from TCRdb's copy, which holds only in-frame ones; the method was immunoSEQ multiplex PCR. The top ten hold 40% to 60% of the sample, which has tens of thousands of clones, about 83% seen once. The sample comprised peripheral blood. All receptors derive from a human donor in a cohort sampled during active COVID-19.

J is TRBJ1-1 and V is TRBV19; 8 nucleotides agree with TRBD1. Per the germline V gene, CDR1 is LNHDA and CDR2 is SQIVND (reference sequence). The CDR3 runs 13 residues. J gave up 5 bases and V 3 bases, and 2 bases lay outside the gene matches. The CDR3 protein is CASSMHRGTEAFF. The DNA of the CDR3 is TGTGCCAGTAGTATGCACAGGGGGACTGAAGCTTTCTTT. Using reference TRBV19 and TRBJ1-1 for the parts outside the CDR3, the full variable domain is DGGITQSPKYLFRKEGQNVTLSCEQNLNHDAMYWYRQDPGQGLRLIYYSQIVNDFQKGDIAEGYSVSREKKESFPLTVTSAQKNPTAFYLCASSMHRGTEAFFGQGTRLTVV.

The sample holds one count of this clone. V is TRBV18 and J is TRBJ2-7; 9 bases are shared with TRBD1. The CDR3 has 14 residues. V was pared by 4 bases and J by 5 bases, with 6 bases of the junction left unmatched. Germline CDR1 reads KGHSH; CDR2 reads LQKENI. CDR3 in amino acids: CASSLNRGRDEQYF. Written as DNA, the CDR3 is TGTGCCAGCTCACTGAACAGGGGGCGGGACGAGCAGTACTTC.

This chain joins TRBV5-1 and TRBJ1-5; 8 bases line up with TRBD1. V was clipped by 4 bases and J by 5 bases; unmatched bases: 5. CDR1 is SGHRS, CDR2 YFSETQ, per germline. CDR3 length: 14 residues. CDR3 DNA sequence: TGCGCCAGCAGCCCATCAGGGGGCCATCAGCCCCAGCATTTT. It codes for CASSPSGGHQPQHF.

V is TRBV5-4 and J is TRBJ2-2; TRBD1 might be the D (7 bases). This CDR3 spans 15 amino acids. Trimming stripped 4 bases from V and 6 bases from J, with 16 bases between. In germline, CDR1 is SGHNT, CDR2 YYREEE (reference sequence). The CDR3 nucleotides are TGTGCCAGCAGCGGAAGACAGGGAGGATCCGGGGAGCTGTTTTTT. Its translation: CASSGRQGGSGELFF.

The gene calls are TRBV3-1 (or the pseudogene TRBV3-2) and TRBJ2-3; TRBD2 matches 9 bases. V was pared by 6 bases and J by 0 bases, with 7 bases of the junction left unmatched. The CDR3 runs to 16 residues. Germline CDR1 reads LGHDT; CDR2 reads YNNKEL (reference sequence). The CDR3 here is CASSHSGRPSTDTQYF. In DNA form, the CDR3 reads TGTGCCAGCAGTCATAGCGGGAGACCCAGCACAGATACGCAGTATTTT.

The J gene is TRBJ2-3, the V gene TRBV5-1; 7 nucleotides line up with TRBD2. This CDR3 spans 14 amino acids. V lost 5 bases and J lost 10; bases outside the gene matches: 13. CDR1 is SGHRS and CDR2 is YFSETQ in the germline V gene. The CDR3 reads CASRIGTGGEAQYF. The CDR3 DNA sequence: TGCGCCAGCAGGATTGGAACGGGAGGCGAGGCGCAGTATTTT.

The CDR3 loop is CASSPSLIGSSGEQFF. DNA for the CDR3: TGTGCCAGCAGCCCTAGTCTGATCGGGAGTTCCGGTGAGCAGTTCTTC. The chain combines TRBV3-1 (or the pseudogene TRBV3-2) with TRBJ2-1; maybe TRBD2 (6 bases). V lost 4 bases and J lost 9, with 22 bases in between. The CDR3 sequence is 16 residues long. Germline values: CDR1 LGHDT, CDR2 YNNKEL (reference sequence).

The chain links TRBV28 to TRBJ2-5; D not certain. Trimming pared 6 bases from V and 1 base from J, leaving 18 bases between. The CDR3 consists of 16 residues. Germline-derived CDR1 and CDR2 are MDHEN and SYDVKM. The CDR3 sequence: CASSTAFAARQETQYF. DNA of the CDR3: TGTGCCAGCAGCACCGCCTTCGCAGCGCGCCAAGAGACCCAGTACTTC.

The chain employs TRBV28 and TRBJ2-7, with 12 bases lining up with TRBD1. V lost 5 bases, J lost 6 bases, and 8 bases stayed unmatched. From germline, CDR1 is MDHEN and CDR2 SYDVKM. The CDR3 sequence is 15 residues long. The CDR3 here is CASSAPGTGGIEQYF. CDR3 nucleotides: TGTGCCAGCAGTGCGCCCGGGACAGGGGGCATCGAGCAGTACTTC.

This chain joins TRBV13 and TRBJ1-1; tentatively, D is TRBD1 (5 bases). Germline V lookup: CDR1 PRHDT, CDR2 FYEKMQ (reference sequence). This CDR3 has 17 residues. Trimming removed 1 base at V and 3 bases at J, with 18 bases between. CDR3 coding DNA: TGTGCCAGCAGCTTAGAGGGGTGGGAGGGTAAGGACACTGAAGCTTTCTTT. Its translation: CASSLEGWEGKDTEAFF.

The chain has TRBV6-5 and TRBJ1-1; D gene uncertain. This CDR3 has 15 residues. V lost 0 bases, J lost 1 base, and 9 bases lay in between. Germline V gene data show CDR1 as MNHEY and CDR2 as SVGAGI. For the CDR3, the DNA is TGTGCCAGCAGTTACTCCCGAGGCGGGAACACTGAAGCTTTCTTT. It is translated as CASSYSRGGNTEAFF.

The chain recombines TRBV9 with TRBJ2-2; D call uncertain. The CDR3 is 16 amino acids. Germline V gene sequence: CDR1 SGDLS, CDR2 YYNGEE. The V end was cut by 5 bases, the J end by 1 base, with 15 bases between. The CDR3 reads CASRTIGPGNTGELFF. The CDR3, as DNA: TGTGCCAGCAGAACCATTGGGCCCGGGAACACCGGGGAGCTGTTTTTT.

The gene calls are TRBV3-1 (or the pseudogene TRBV3-2) and TRBJ2-5; the match to TRBD1 covers 7 bases. Germline values: CDR1 LGHDT, CDR2 YNNKEL (reference sequence). The length of the CDR3 is 12 residues. J lost 5 bases, V lost 6 bases, and 3 bases had no gene match. The chain's CDR3 is CASSGQVETQYF. CDR3 bases: TGTGCCAGCAGTGGACAGGTTGAGACCCAGTACTTC.

This chain joins TRBV25-1 and TRBJ2-3; D remains unclear. The ends were cut back, 4 bases at V and 5 bases at J, with 13 bases in the middle. This CDR3 is built from 14 residues. Per germline, CDR1 MGHDK and CDR2 SYGVNS. The CDR3, as DNA: TGTGCCAGCAGTGTTGGCGAGGTGAGAGATACGCAGTATTTT. This encodes CASSVGEVRDTQYF.

This sequence joins TRBV11-2 and TRBJ2-1; 8 bases line up with TRBD2. The CDR3 is 13 amino acids. The trim removed 5 bases at V and 8 bases at J, leaving 5 bases unmatched. Looked up from germline, CDR1 is SGHAT and CDR2 is FQNNGV. For the CDR3, the DNA is TGTGCCAGCAGCCGCCGGGAGGGCGATGAGCAGTTCTTC. It is translated as CASSRREGDEQFF.

The V gene is TRBV18, the J gene TRBJ2-1; D is possibly TRBD2 (6 bases). CDR1 and CDR2 (germline): KGHSH, LQKENI. Trimming took 0 bases from V and 4 from J, leaving 10 bases between them. The CDR3 length is 15 residues. CDR3 nucleotide sequence: TGTGCCAGCTCACCACCACCGGGAGAGTACAATGAGCAGTTCTTC. This sequence encodes CASSPPPGEYNEQFF.

The chain uses TRBV7-8 and TRBJ2-2; 13 nucleotides agree with TRBD2. The CDR3 sequence is 18 residues long. The V and J ends lost 3 bases and 5 bases, in that order; junction bases with no gene match: 9. Germline lookup yields CDR1 SGHVS and CDR2 FQNEAQ. CDR3 sequence reads: CASSFRTSGSLFTGELFF. CDR3 coding DNA: TGTGCCAGCAGCTTTAGGACTAGCGGGAGTCTTTTTACCGGGGAGCTGTTTTTT.

The genes are TRBV28 and TRBJ2-3, with D possibly being TRBD2 (6 bases). Per the germline V gene, CDR1 is MDHEN and CDR2 is SYDVKM. The CDR3 has 14 amino acids. Trimming removed 1 base from V and 9 bases from J, with 14 bases in between. This CDR3 is CASSLSLGGRTQYF. The CDR3 coding sequence is TGTGCCAGCAGTTTATCCCTGGGGGGTCGCACGCAGTATTTT. The whole variable domain, filled in from reference TRBV28 and TRBJ2-3, reads DVKVTQSSRYLVKRTGEKVFLECVQDMDHENMFWYRQDPGLGLRLIYFSYDVKMKEKGDIPEGYSVSREKKERFSLILESASTNQTSMYLCASSLSLGGRTQYFGPGTRLTVL.